Presented here are 5 T cell receptor beta chains from one specimen sequenced in a study of Ad26.COV2.S vaccination and SARS-CoV-2 variants (dated by TCRdb to about 2021). The sample's treatment or condition label is to be understood as: roughly 19 received Ad26.COV2.S at low or high dose, single or two shots; a few received placebo; per-sample allocation not given. For vaccine and placebo recipients, repertoires were sequenced using samples collected on day 63 after the first injection. Libraries were made using the immunoSEQ multiplex PCR assay. This is the immuneACCESS table as TCRdb keeps it, with only in-frame sequences that have V and J called. A part of the clones is gone; compared with another copy, unresolved V genes explain less than half, and the rest is unexplained. The sample contains 350,000 to 400,000 clones, about 88% of them found a single time. Of the sample, about 3.6% is held by the ten largest clones.

The specimen comprised peripheral blood, sampled in a trial of Ad26.COV2.S vaccine versus placebo. Receptors were obtained from a person aged 18-60 years who received the Ad26.COV2.S COVID-19 vaccine or a placebo.

The chain recombines TRBV27 with TRBJ1-1; D gene ambiguous. Germline CDR1 reads MNHEY; CDR2 reads SMNVEV (reference sequence). The length of the CDR3 is 14 residues. Trimming removed 7 bases from V and 5 bases from J, with 17 bases in between. CDR3 in DNA: TGTGCCAGCACCCCCACCGTACGAGCAACTGAAGCTTTCTTT. Translated: CASTPTVRATEAFF.

The V gene is TRBV29-1, the J gene TRBJ2-2, with D unclear. V gave up 1 base and J gave up 1 base, with 4 bases separating them. The CDR3 length is 13 residues. Germline-derived CDR1 and CDR2 are SQVTM and ANQGSEA. The chain's CDR3 is CSVEGQNTGELFF. The CDR3 DNA follows: TGCAGCGTTGAAGGACAGAACACCGGGGAGCTGTTTTTT.

The chain uses TRBV14 and TRBJ1-1; 7 nucleotides agree with TRBD1. CDR1 is SGHDN and CDR2 is FVKESK in the germline V gene. The CDR3 is made up of 13 amino acids. The trim removed 5 bases at V and 0 bases at J, leaving 0 bases unmatched. CDR3 residues: CASSGQVNTEAFF. As DNA, the CDR3 is TGTGCCAGCAGCGGACAGGTGAACACTGAAGCTTTCTTT.

J is TRBJ2-7 and V is TRBV11-2; the match to TRBD1 covers 12 bases. V was pared by 5 bases and J by 6 bases, with 5 bases of the junction left unmatched. Per germline, CDR1 SGHAT and CDR2 FQNNGV. This CDR3 region has 14 residues. The CDR3 DNA sequence: TGTGCCAGCAGCCTCGGGACAGGGGGCTTCGAGCAGTACTTC. Its translation: CASSLGTGGFEQYF. The full variable domain, rest sourced from reference TRBV11-2 and TRBJ2-7, is EAGVAQSPRYKIIEKRQSVAFWCNPISGHATLYWYQQILGQGPKLLIQFQNNGVVDDSQLPKDRFSAERLKGVDSTLKIQPAKLEDSAVYLCASSLGTGGFEQYFGPGTRLTVT.

The V and J genes are TRBV3-1 (or the pseudogene TRBV3-2) and TRBJ2-5; D may be TRBD2 (5 bases). The CDR3 runs 13 residues. Trimming cost V 1 base and J 2 bases, with 5 bases left between them. Looked up from germline, CDR1 is LGHDT and CDR2 is YNNKEL (reference sequence). The DNA for the CDR3 is TGTGCCAGCAGCCAAGGAGGGCAAGAGACCCAGTACTTC. This gives the protein CASSQGGQETQYF.